This T cell receptor beta chain was found in a study of OX40 agonist ivuxolimab in advanced cancers. The V gene lost 3 bases and the J gene lost 5 bases, with 17 bases spanning the gap. Germline loops: CDR1 SGHNT, CDR2 YYREEE (reference sequence). The CDR3 runs to 15 residues. Sequenced by immunoSEQ multiplex PCR; TCRdb stores in-frame clones only, minus some. This sample has approximately 82,000 clones; approximately 85% occur once, and the top ten carry approximately 2.3%. This TCR was sampled from an adult with an advanced solid tumor such as melanoma, head and neck, liver or kidney cancer. Sequencing used CD4+ or CD8+ T cells sorted from blood, obtained in a trial of the OX40 agonist ivuxolimab. This chain links TRBV5-4 with TRBJ2-5; maybe TRBD2 (6 bases). The CDR3 region has the DNA TGTGCCAGCAGCTACGGGAGTGAACTTGGGGAGACCCAGTACTTC. Translation: CASSYGSELGETQYF. The entire variable domain, with the rest obtained from reference TRBV5-4 and TRBJ2-5, is as follows: ETGVTQSPTHLIKTRGQQVTLRCSSQSGHNTVSWYQQALGQGPQFIFQYYREEENGRGNFPPRFSGLQFPNYSSELNVNALELDDSALYLCASSYGSELGETQYFGPGTRLLVL.